These T cell receptor beta chains were read from a single sample in a study of vaccination and CD4 T cells after COVID-19. No cognate antigen is known for these TCRs. TCRdb ran MiXCR on the PCR reads and lists one entry per CDR3 protein. In the table there are roughly 19,000 distinct CDR3 sequences, 48% of which are singletons. The sequencing used CD4+ T cells from blood, cultured in vitro, collected after SARS-CoV-2 vaccination. These TCRs come from a human donor who had recovered from COVID-19. The CDR3 runs from the conserved cysteine through the conserved F or W. Fields, in order: clone size, D gene, V gene, J gene, CDR3 protein, CDR3 DNA. D genes are given only for firm matches. For some rows the clone size is stated as once, few or many, or as a class when expanded; others skip it.

>-|-|TRBV7-2|TRBJ1-5
CASSLGGPKEGQPQHF
TGTGCCAGCAGCTTAGGGGGACCGAAGGAGGGTCAGCCCCAGCATTTT
>few|-|TRBV7-2|TRBJ1-2
CASSLVRGAGYGYTF
TGTGCCAGCAGCTTAGTTCGAGGGGCGGGCTATGGCTACACCTTC
>few|-|TRBV24-1|TRBJ1-1
CATSDGRSTEAFF
TGTGCCACCAGTGATGGTAGGAGCACTGAAGCTTTCTTT
>few|TRBD1|TRBV6-5|TRBJ1-5
CASSYKGGSQPQHF
TGTGCCAGCAGTTACAAAGGGGGCTCTCAGCCCCAGCATTTT
>-|-|TRBV7-2|TRBJ1-6
CASRGESSYNSPLHF
TGTGCCAGCAGGGGGGAGAGCTCCTATAATTCACCCCTCCACTTT
>-|-|TRBV27|TRBJ1-2
CASSSKAGDNYGYTF
TGTGCCAGCAGTTCTAAAGCAGGGGATAACTATGGCTACACCTTC
>-|TRBD2|TRBV12-3/TRBV12-4|TRBJ2-3
CASSSPGGPTDTQYF
TGTGCCAGCAGTTCACCGGGGGGGCCTACAGATACGCAGTATTTT
>few|TRBD1|TRBV19|TRBJ1-5
CASSDTGDQPQHF
TGTGCCAGTTCTGACACAGGGGATCAGCCCCAGCATTTT
>few|-|TRBV7-2|TRBJ1-2
CASSALGGGYTF
TGTGCCAGCAGCGCGCTTGGGGGTGGCTACACCTTC
>-|-|TRBV6-2/TRBV6-3|TRBJ2-5
CASSLAVETQYF
TGTGCCAGCAGTCTCGCTGTGGAGACCCAGTACTTC
>-|-|TRBV19|TRBJ2-3
CASRPGRGTDTQYF
TGTGCCAGTAGGCCGGGGCGCGGCACAGATACGCAGTATTTT
>few|-|TRBV24-1|TRBJ2-4
CATAGGAKNIQYF
TGTGCCACCGCCGGGGGTGCCAAAAACATTCAGTACTTC
>once|-|TRBV6-8|TRBJ2-7
CASSTLKLAKGPYEQYF
TGTGCCAGCAGTACGCTCAAGCTAGCGAAAGGGCCCTACGAGCAGTACTTC
>-|TRBD1|TRBV20-1|TRBJ2-5
CSVTTGTAQETQYF
TGCAGTGTTACTACCGGGACAGCCCAAGAGACCCAGTACTTC
>-|TRBD2|TRBV2|TRBJ2-5
CASRDPIAGGLETQYF
TGTGCCAGCAGAGATCCGATAGCGGGGGGGCTGGAGACCCAGTACTTC